The 12 T cell receptor beta chains given below trace back to one sample, sequenced in a study of T-cell reconstitution after alpha-beta-depleted transplantation in children (dated by TCRdb to the mid-2010s). Read against the paper, the sample's treatment or condition label means: allogeneic hematopoietic cell transplantation with graft depleted of TCRalphabeta T cells and CD19 B cells. The library relied on PCR. Data came from an Illumina HiSeq 2500. To normalize quantification of the TCRbeta repertoire, the TCR libraries were built with molecular barcoding that relied on unique molecular identifiers. TCRdb cleaned the public reads at Q25 with fastp, built clones with MiXCR and kept in-frame beta chains. Each CDR3 protein appears once, grouped with its most common genes and DNA. The sample profile shows approximately 45,000 distinct CDR3 sequences; 50% to 55% of them were found once. Together, the top ten hold around two fifths of the sample.

The sequenced sample was peripheral blood, obtained before TCRalphabeta/CD19-depleted stem cell transplant. Receptors were obtained from a boy in the first two years of life with SCID, due to receive a stem cell transplant.

The chain recombines TRBV28 with TRBJ2-6; D is undetermined. Trimming removed 2 bases at V and 0 bases at J, with 8 bases between. Germline V gene sequence: CDR1 MDHEN, CDR2 SYDVKM. The CDR3 has 16 amino acids. The DNA of the CDR3 is TGTGCCAGCAGTTTAGGCAGCCTCTCTGGGGCCAACGTCCTGACTTTC. It translates to CASSLGSLSGANVLTF.

This clonotype was counted only a few times. The gene calls are TRBV5-1 and TRBJ2-5, with D perhaps TRBD1 (5 bases). The CDR3 contains 16 residues. Trimming took 0 bases from V and 5 from J, leaving 17 bases between them. The V gene's germline CDR1 is SGHRS and CDR2 YFSETQ. The CDR3 nucleotides read TGCGCCAGCAGCTTGGCGGGCAGGGAAGGGTCGGAGACCCAGTACTTC. Protein product: CASSLAGREGSETQYF. The complete variable domain, with remaining parts taken from reference TRBV5-1 and TRBJ2-5, reads KAGVTQTPRYLIKTRGQQVTLSCSPISGHRSVSWYQQTPGQGLQFLFEYFSETQRNKGNFPGRFSGRQFSNSRSEMNVSTLELGDSALYLCASSLAGREGSETQYFGPGTRLLVL.

The genes are TRBV4-2 and TRBJ1-2, with D unclear. The CDR3 contains 11 residues. Germline lookup yields CDR1 LGHNA and CDR2 YNFKEQ. V lost 1 base to trimming and J lost 4 bases, with 1 base between them. The CDR3 sequence: CASSQAYGYTF. In DNA, the CDR3 is TGTGCCAGCAGCCAAGCCTATGGCTACACCTTC.

This clonotype was counted between two and nine times. V gene TRBV2 combines with J gene TRBJ1-5; no reliable D call. Germline lookup yields CDR1 SNHLY and CDR2 FYNNEI. This CDR3 is built from 13 residues. Trimming stripped 4 bases from V and 6 bases from J, with 10 bases between. The CDR3 loop reads CASSGARSQPQHF. DNA of the CDR3: TGTGCCAGCAGTGGGGCAAGGAGTCAGCCCCAGCATTTT.

This chain connects TRBV6-1 to TRBJ2-7; D is ambiguous. V gave up 5 bases and J gave up 2 bases, with 16 bases separating them. This CDR3 region has 15 residues. Germline V gives CDR1 MNHNS, CDR2 SASEGT. The CDR3 bases are TGTGCCAGCAGTAGGGTAGTAGAGTCGGCCTACGAGCAGTACTTC. It yields the protein CASSRVVESAYEQYF.

This chain connects TRBV10-2 to TRBJ1-5, with a tentative D call TRBD1 (6 bases). The V end lost 5 bases, the J end lost 0 bases, and 14 bases lay between the germline ends. The CDR3 covers 16 residues. Germline CDR1 reads WSHSY; CDR2 reads SAAADI. The CDR3 protein is CASSQGTVYSNQPQHF. CDR3 bases: TGCGCCAGCAGTCAGGGGACGGTCTATAGCAATCAGCCCCAGCATTTT.

This clonotype showed up many times. The V call is TRBV6-6, the J call TRBJ1-1; no clear D gene. The length of the CDR3 is 12 residues. V lost 4 bases to trimming and J lost 5 bases, with 8 bases between them. CDR1 and CDR2 (germline): MNHNY, SVGAGI (reference sequence). The CDR3 nucleotides are TGTGCCAGCAGTTCCTTGGCAACTGAAGCTTTCTTT. Translated, it gives CASSSLATEAFF.

This chain joins TRBV3-1 and TRBJ1-4, with D unresolved. Germline CDR1 is LGHDT and CDR2 is YNNKEL (reference sequence). The CDR3 contains 16 residues. The V end was cut by 4 bases, the J end by 0 bases, with 12 bases between. This CDR3 is CASSPDHQATNEKLFF. Written as DNA, the CDR3 is TGTGCCAGCAGCCCCGATCACCAGGCAACTAATGAAAAACTGTTTTTT. The full variable domain, with the rest looked up from reference TRBV3-1 and TRBJ1-4, is DTAVSQTPKYLVTQMGNDKSIKCEQNLGHDTMYWYKQDSKKFLKIMFSYNNKELIINETVPNRFSPKSPDKAHLNLHINSLELGDSAVYFCASSPDHQATNEKLFFGSGTQLSVL.

The V call is TRBV27, the J call TRBJ1-5; 8 positions match TRBD1. Germline CDR1 reads MNHEY; CDR2 reads SMNVEV (reference sequence). This CDR3 contains 15 residues. Unmatched junction bases numbered 5, after V lost 2 bases and J lost 5 bases. The CDR3 sequence is CASSLGGTGHQPQHF. CDR3 bases: TGTGCCAGCAGTTTAGGCGGGACAGGCCATCAGCCCCAGCATTTT.

This clonotype was seen a few times. The rearrangement joins TRBV11-2 to TRBJ2-7; the D gene is possibly TRBD2 (5 bases). V was shortened by 2 bases and J by 2 bases, with 10 bases between the two germline ends. This CDR3 is 14 amino acids long. Germline V CDR1 and CDR2: SGHAT, FQNNGV. CDR3 region: CASSLRGFTYEQYF. In DNA, the CDR3 is TGTGCCAGCAGCTTACGCGGGTTCACCTACGAGCAGTACTTC.

The chain carries TRBV5-1 and TRBJ2-3, with a possible D match to TRBD2 (6 bases). The CDR3 consists of 14 residues. Trimming took 0 bases from V and 1 from J, leaving 6 bases between them. CDR1 is SGHRS and CDR2 is YFSETQ in the germline V gene. The CDR3 here is CASSLERGTDTQYF. CDR3 sequence (DNA): TGCGCCAGCAGCTTGGAGCGGGGCACAGATACGCAGTATTTT.

The sample holds one count of this clonotype. The genes are TRBV11-2 and TRBJ2-7; D is unclear. This CDR3 comprises 14 residues. V lost 0 bases, J lost 1 base, and 7 bases lay in between. Germline V gene data show CDR1 as SGHAT and CDR2 as FQNNGV. The CDR3 nucleotides are TGTGCCAGCAGCTTAGATGTAATTTCCTACGAGCAGTACTTC. Its protein product is CASSLDVISYEQYF.